This T cell receptor beta chain was recorded in a study of blood T cell repertoires in COVID-19. Study in general: Samples taken during acute and convalescent COVID-19 were collected in the United States, Italy and Spain.

Per the original data handling: Scientists estimated how many nucleated cells there were by amplifying reference gene primers. Profiling relied on immunoSEQ multiplex PCR, and the TCRdb table lists in-frame clones only, not all of them. Clonal size and the V and J genes are those of that table, whereas D and trimming came from the DNA. The repertoire holds roughly 17,000 clones, with about nine tenths as singletons. Germline loops: CDR1 LNHDA, CDR2 SQIVND (reference sequence). The CDR3 covers 14 residues. Trimming removed 5 bases at V and 3 bases at J, with 11 bases between. The sample comprised peripheral blood. The rearrangement links TRBV19 to TRBJ1-5; the D gene is possibly TRBD1 (6 bases). This sequence originates from a human donor with active COVID-19. The donor label of this sample is uncertain. CDR3 coding DNA: TGTGCCAGTAGTGTACAGGGTTACAATCAGCCCCAGCATTTT. Protein sequence: CASSVQGYNQPQHF.